The clone carrying this T cell receptor beta chain has at least ten counts. The antigen remains undetermined. The entry originates in a study of human T cells and chemical hapten exposure. Described time point: healthy volunteer bleed at 6 weeks. Total RNA came from unfractionated whole blood. Study-wide results and limits: There was no change with DPC sensitization in TCRs above 1 in 1000 frequency.

As the library was built, unique molecular identifiers were attached to individual cDNA molecules. TCRdb reprocessed the RACE reads via MiXCR and lists one record per CDR3 protein. The sample holds over 35,000 distinct CDR3 sequences, 3.7% seen once. V was pared by 5 bases and J by 4 bases, with 14 bases between. There are 14 residues in the CDR3. CDR1 is MNHEY, CDR2 SVGEGT, per germline. Sequenced input: whole blood. The chain employs TRBV6-2 or TRBV6-3 and TRBJ1-1, with a possible D match to TRBD1 (5 bases). This TCR was sampled from a human donor in good health. Some clones in this sample may be carry-over from other donors' samples. CDR3 in amino acids: CASSRFGGGTEAFF. The CDR3 DNA follows: TGTGCCAGCAGTAGGTTTGGGGGGGGCACTGAAGCTTTCTTT.